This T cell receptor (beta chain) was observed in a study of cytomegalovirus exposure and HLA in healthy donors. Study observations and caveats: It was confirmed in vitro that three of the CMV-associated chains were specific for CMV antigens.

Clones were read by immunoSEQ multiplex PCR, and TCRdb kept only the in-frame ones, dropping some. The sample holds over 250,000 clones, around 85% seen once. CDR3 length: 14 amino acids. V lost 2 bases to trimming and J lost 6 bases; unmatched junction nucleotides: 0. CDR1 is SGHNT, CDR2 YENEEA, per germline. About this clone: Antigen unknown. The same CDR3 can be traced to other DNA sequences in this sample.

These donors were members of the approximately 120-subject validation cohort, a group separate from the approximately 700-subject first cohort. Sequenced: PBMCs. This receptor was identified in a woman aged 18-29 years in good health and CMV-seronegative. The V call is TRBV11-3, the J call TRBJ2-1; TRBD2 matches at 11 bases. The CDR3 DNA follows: TGTGCCAGCAGCTTAACTAGCGGGAGCAATGAGCAGTTCTTC. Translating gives CASSLTSGSNEQFF. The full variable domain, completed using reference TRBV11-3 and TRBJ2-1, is EAGVVQSPRYKIIEKKQPVAFWCNPISGHNTLYWYLQNLGQGPELLIRYENEEAVDDSQLPKDRFSAERLKGVDSTLKIQPAELGDSAVYLCASSLTSGSNEQFFGPGTRLTVL.